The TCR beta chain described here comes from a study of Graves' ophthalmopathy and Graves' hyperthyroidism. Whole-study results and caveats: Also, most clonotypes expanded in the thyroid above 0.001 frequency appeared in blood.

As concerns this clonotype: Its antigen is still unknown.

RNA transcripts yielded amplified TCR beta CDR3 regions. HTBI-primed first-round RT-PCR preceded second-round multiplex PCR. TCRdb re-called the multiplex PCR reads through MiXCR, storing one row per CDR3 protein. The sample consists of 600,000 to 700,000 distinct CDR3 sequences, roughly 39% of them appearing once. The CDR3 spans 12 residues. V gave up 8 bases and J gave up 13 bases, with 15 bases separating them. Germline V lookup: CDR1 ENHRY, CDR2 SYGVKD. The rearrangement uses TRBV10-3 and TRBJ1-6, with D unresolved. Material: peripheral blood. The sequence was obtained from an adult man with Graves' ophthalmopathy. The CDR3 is CAIAGIGQPLHF. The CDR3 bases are TGTGCCATCGCTGGGATTGGTCAGCCCCTCCACTTT.